This TCR beta chain was retrieved from a study of cytomegalovirus exposure and HLA in healthy donors. Background on the study: From around 180 million T cells, an earlier analysis saw 100 million to 140 million unique TCR beta sequences.

The PCR ran on 60 Vbeta and 13 Jbeta primers. Data came from immunoSEQ multiplex PCR; TCRdb stores just in-frame clones and leaves some out. The table records roughly 180,000 clones, around 80% of them present only once. CDR1 SGHRS and CDR2 YFSETQ come from the germline V gene. With V trimmed by 0 bases and J by 7 bases, 2 bases remained unmatched. The CDR3 runs 15 residues. This clone was seen a single time. The sequence was collected from a woman aged 40 to 50 in good health and CMV-seropositive. The sequenced sample consisted of PBMCs. V gene TRBV5-1 combines with J gene TRBJ1-4; 11 bases are a match to TRBD1. CDR3 loop: CASSLDGTGGEKLFF. The CDR3 DNA reads as TGCGCCAGCAGCTTGGATGGGACAGGGGGTGAAAAACTGTTTTTT.